What follows are 5 T cell receptor beta chains derived from one specimen sequenced in a study of CD8 T cells in ankylosing spondylitis. Study observations and caveats: Blood of patients with ankylosing spondylitis appeared to be characterized by a TCR beta motif of eight highly homologous variants.

No antigen has been assigned to these receptors. TCRdb reanalysed the 5' RACE reads using MiXCR and keeps one entry per CDR3 protein. The sample yields around 430,000 distinct CDR3 sequences, approximately 17% seen once. What was sequenced was blood, either unsorted or a sorted T cell fraction (not recorded which). The receptors here all came from a male donor with ankylosing spondylitis.

This clonotype was seen a handful of times. The rearrangement links TRBV2 to TRBJ1-1; no definite D call. The CDR3 totals 14 residues. From germline, CDR1 is SNHLY and CDR2 FYNNEI. Trimming stripped 6 bases from V and 1 base from J, with 12 bases between. The CDR3 loop reads CASSLNHPNTEAFF. DNA of the CDR3: TGTGCCAGCAGCCTCAACCACCCGAACACTGAAGCTTTCTTT. Together with reference TRBV2 and TRBJ1-1, the CDR3 gives the full variable domain: EPEVTQTPSHQVTQMGQEVILRCVPISNHLYFYWYRQILGQKVEFLVSFYNNEISEKSEIFDDQFSVERPDGSNFTLKIRSTKLEDSAMYFCASSLNHPNTEAFFGQGTRLTVV.

This clonotype was seen only a few times. The rearrangement uses TRBV24-1 and TRBJ2-1, with D perhaps TRBD2 (8 bases). Between the trimmed V and J ends, which lost 2 bases and 6 bases, there was a span of 25 bases. This CDR3 contains 19 residues. Germline V gene data show CDR1 as KGHDR and CDR2 as SFDVKD. The CDR3 sequence is CATSDSPSGGPNRGNEQFF. CDR3 bases: TGTGCCACCAGTGATTCTCCAAGCGGGGGACCCAACAGGGGCAATGAGCAGTTCTTC.

The J gene is TRBJ2-5, the V gene TRBV20-1, with a tentative D call TRBD2 (6 bases). Between the trimmed V and J ends, which lost 0 bases and 1 base, there was a span of 12 bases. CDR1 and CDR2 (germline): DFQATT, SNEGSKA (reference sequence). The CDR3 sequence is 15 residues long. The CDR3 DNA sequence: TGCAGTGCTAGAGATCTTGGCGGGACCCAAGAGACCCAGTACTTC. It is translated as CSARDLGGTQETQYF.

V and J are TRBV2 and TRBJ2-2; D is possibly TRBD2 (6 bases). Trimming took off 5 bases at V and 1 base at J, with 11 bases between the two ends. Germline V lookup: CDR1 SNHLY, CDR2 FYNNEI. The CDR3 sequence is 15 residues long. The CDR3 bases are TGTGCCAGCAGTCCCCAGGAGGGGAACACCGGGGAGCTGTTTTTT. The encoded protein is CASSPQEGNTGELFF.

This rearrangement joins TRBV5-1 to TRBJ2-1; a possible D gene is TRBD2 (6 bases). Germline loops: CDR1 SGHRS, CDR2 YFSETQ. The V end lost 3 bases, the J end lost 1 base, and 8 bases lay between the germline ends. This CDR3 has 14 amino acids. Here the CDR3 reads CASSSRGSYNEQFF. CDR3 nucleotide sequence: TGCGCCAGCAGCTCGCGGGGTTCCTACAATGAGCAGTTCTTC.